These T cell receptor beta chains were read from a single sample in a study of blood T cell repertoires in COVID-19. The assay was immunoSEQ multiplex PCR, and TCRdb's table has in-frame clones only and misses some. This table has tens of thousands of clones, 65% to 85% appearing once. Sequenced: peripheral blood. The receptors originated from a man aged 50-59 years with acute or convalescent COVID-19. Each CDR3 is given with its conserved first and last residue. The order of the fields is clone size, V gene, J gene, CDR3 length, D gene, CDR3 protein, CDR3 DNA. The D gene is left open where the match is weak. Some rows have no size entry. The others give once, few or many, or a class for an expanded clone.

>-|TRBV15|TRBJ2-3|12|-
CATSRDRNTQYF
TGTGCCACCAGCAGAGATCGTAATACGCAGTATTTT
>once|TRBV6-1|TRBJ1-2|14|-
CASSEYPENYGYTF
TGTGCCAGCAGTGAATACCCAGAAAACTATGGCTACACCTTC
>-|TRBV7-9|TRBJ1-4|14|-
CASRGQGLNEKLFF
TGTGCCAGCAGGGGTCAGGGACTTAATGAAAAACTGTTTTTT
>-|TRBV4-1|TRBJ2-2|14|-
CASSRQQNTGELFF
TGCGCCAGCAGCAGACAGCAGAACACCGGGGAGCTGTTTTTT
>-|TRBV11-2|TRBJ1-2|16|TRBD1
CASSLGPGTGVHGYTF
TGTGCCAGCAGCTTAGGTCCCGGGACAGGGGTCCATGGCTACACCTTC
>-|TRBV9|TRBJ2-2|17|TRBD2
CASSVLAGVTNTGELFF
TGTGCCAGCAGCGTACTAGCGGGAGTAACGAACACCGGGGAGCTGTTTTTT
>-|TRBV5-1|TRBJ1-5|13|-
CASSLATDQPQHF
TGCGCCAGCAGCTTGGCCACAGATCAGCCCCAGCATTTT
>-|TRBV7-9|TRBJ2-2|12|-
CASSPILGELFF
TGTGCCAGCAGCCCGATACTCGGGGAGCTGTTTTTT
>-|TRBV3-1/TRBV3-2|TRBJ1-5|14|TRBD1
CASSYDRDPAPQHF
TGTGCCAGCAGCTATGACAGGGATCCTGCGCCCCAGCATTTT
>-|TRBV6-2/TRBV6-3|TRBJ1-2|14|TRBD1
CASTPGQPLYGYTF
TGTGCCAGCACCCCGGGACAGCCTCTCTATGGCTACACCTTC
>few|TRBV5-6|TRBJ1-6|14|-
CASSLERGGSPLHF
TGTGCCAGCAGCTTGGAGAGGGGAGGTTCACCCCTCCACTTT
>-|TRBV11-2|TRBJ1-1|13|-
CASSPGRGGGAFF
TGTGCCAGCAGTCCGGGGCGAGGGGGAGGGGCTTTCTTT
>-|TRBV5-1|TRBJ2-7|13|TRBD1
CASSAGTGYEQYF
TGCGCCAGCAGCGCCGGGACAGGGTACGAGCAGTACTTC
>-|TRBV30|TRBJ1-2|12|TRBD1
CAWGTAGYGYTF
TGTGCCTGGGGGACAGCCGGCTATGGCTACACCTTC
>once|TRBV5-6|TRBJ2-3|14|TRBD1
CASSLEQGVDTQYF
TGTGCCAGCAGCTTAGAACAGGGGGTAGATACGCAGTATTTT
>-|TRBV2|TRBJ1-5|15|TRBD1
CASRPDRGDNQPQHF
TGTGCCAGCCGCCCGGACAGGGGGGACAATCAGCCCCAGCATTTT
>-|TRBV10-2|TRBJ2-7|13|-
CASGRTFSYEQYF
TGCGCCAGCGGGAGGACTTTTTCCTACGAGCAGTACTTC
>-|TRBV23-1|TRBJ2-3|14|-
CASSHPPSTDTQYF
TGCGCCAGCAGTCATCCCCCTAGCACAGATACGCAGTATTTT
>-|TRBV7-9|TRBJ2-1|16|TRBD1
CASSVGDRGRYNEQFF
TGTGCCAGCAGCGTCGGGGACAGGGGGAGGTACAATGAGCAGTTCTTC
>-|TRBV4-2|TRBJ1-4|15|TRBD1
CASSQLDRDNEKLFF
TGTGCCAGCAGCCAATTGGACAGGGATAATGAAAAACTGTTTTTT
>few|TRBV3-1/TRBV3-2|TRBJ1-2|18|TRBD1
CASSQGAPRDRFTYGYTF
TGTGCCAGCAGCCAAGGCGCCCCTCGGGACAGGTTTACCTATGGCTACACCTTC
>-|TRBV10-2|TRBJ2-1|15|TRBD2
CASSVGGAEYNEQFF
TGCGCCAGCAGCGTCGGGGGGGCCGAGTACAATGAGCAGTTCTTC
>-|TRBV18|TRBJ1-1|16|TRBD1
CASSPPGTARKTEAFF
TGTGCCAGCTCACCACCCGGGACAGCACGAAAAACTGAAGCTTTCTTT
>-|TRBV4-2|TRBJ2-1|16|TRBD2
CASSQARGLAGPEQFF
TGTGCCAGCAGCCAAGCGAGAGGACTAGCGGGACCTGAGCAGTTCTTC
>once|TRBV4-3|TRBJ1-1|15|-
CASSQTRGKNTEAFF
TGCGCCAGCAGCCAAACTAGGGGGAAGAACACTGAAGCTTTCTTT
>-|TRBV14|TRBJ2-7|12|-
CASSHDRYEQYF
TGTGCCAGCAGTCACGACAGATACGAGCAGTACTTC
>-|TRBV6-1|TRBJ2-7|12|-
CARRSEGHEQYF
TGTGCCAGGAGGAGTGAAGGCCACGAGCAGTACTTC
>few|TRBV7-2|TRBJ2-3|14|TRBD2
CASSSQTSRDTQYF
TGTGCCAGCAGCTCCCAGACTAGCAGAGATACGCAGTATTTT
>-|TRBV3-1/TRBV3-2|TRBJ1-2|13|-
CASSLPGGRGYTF
TGTGCCAGCAGCCTTCCTGGTGGCCGCGGCTACACCTTC
>-|TRBV28|TRBJ1-2|13|-
CASSLQGWYGYTF
TGTGCCAGCAGTTTACAGGGGTGGTATGGCTACACCTTC
>-|TRBV4-3|TRBJ1-6|15|-
CASSRRAWQGSPLHF
TGCGCCAGCAGCCGGAGAGCTTGGCAGGGATCACCCCTCCACTTT
>-|TRBV5-5|TRBJ2-7|13|TRBD1
CASSWGTGPEQYF
TGTGCCAGCAGCTGGGGGACAGGGCCCGAGCAGTACTTC